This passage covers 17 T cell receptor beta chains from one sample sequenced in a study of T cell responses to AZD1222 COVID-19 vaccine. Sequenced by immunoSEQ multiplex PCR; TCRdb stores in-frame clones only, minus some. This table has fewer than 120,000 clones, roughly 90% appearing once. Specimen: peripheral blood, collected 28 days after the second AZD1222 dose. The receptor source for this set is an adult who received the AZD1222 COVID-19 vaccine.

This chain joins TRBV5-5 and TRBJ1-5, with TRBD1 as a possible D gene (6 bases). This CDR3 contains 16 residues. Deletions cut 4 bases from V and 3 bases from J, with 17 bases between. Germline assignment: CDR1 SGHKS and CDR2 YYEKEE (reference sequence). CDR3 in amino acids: CASSPMSGHFNQPQHF. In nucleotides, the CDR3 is TGTGCCAGCAGCCCGATGTCGGGACACTTCAATCAGCCCCAGCATTTT. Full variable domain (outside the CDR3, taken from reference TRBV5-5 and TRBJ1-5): DAGVTQSPTHLIKTRGQQVTLRCSPISGHKSVSWYQQVLGQGPQFIFQYYEKEERGRGNFPDRFSARQFPNYSSELNVNALLLGDSALYLCASSPMSGHFNQPQHFGDGTRLSIL.

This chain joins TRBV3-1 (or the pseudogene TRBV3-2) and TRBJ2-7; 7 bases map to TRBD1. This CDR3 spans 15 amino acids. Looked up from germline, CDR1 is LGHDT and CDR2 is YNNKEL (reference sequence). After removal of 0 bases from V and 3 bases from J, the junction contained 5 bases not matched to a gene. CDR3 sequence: CASSQDGTANYEQYF. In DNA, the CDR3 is TGTGCCAGCAGCCAAGATGGGACAGCGAACTACGAGCAGTACTTC.

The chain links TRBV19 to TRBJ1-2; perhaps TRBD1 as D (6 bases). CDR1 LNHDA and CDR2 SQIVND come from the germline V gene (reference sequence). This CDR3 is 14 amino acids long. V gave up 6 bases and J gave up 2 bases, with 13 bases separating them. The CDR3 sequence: CASSPQGSNYGYTF. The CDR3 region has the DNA TGTGCCAGTAGCCCACAGGGTAGCAACTATGGCTACACCTTC.

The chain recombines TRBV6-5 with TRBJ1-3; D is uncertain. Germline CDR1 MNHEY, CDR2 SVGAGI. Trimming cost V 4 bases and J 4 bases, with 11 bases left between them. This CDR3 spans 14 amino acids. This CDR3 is CASSFSGSGNTIYF. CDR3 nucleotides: TGTGCCAGCAGTTTCTCAGGTTCCGGAAACACCATATATTTT.

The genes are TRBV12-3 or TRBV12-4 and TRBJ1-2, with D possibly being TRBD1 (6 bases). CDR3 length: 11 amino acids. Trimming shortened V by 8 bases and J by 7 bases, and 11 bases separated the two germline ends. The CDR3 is CASHQGTGYTF. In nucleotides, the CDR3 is TGTGCCAGCCACCAGGGGACTGGCTACACCTTC.

CDR3 amino acids: CASSFGPTGGYEQYF. CDR3 nucleotide sequence: TGTGCCAGCAGCTTTGGACCCACAGGGGGCTACGAGCAGTACTTC. The chain employs TRBV11-2 and TRBJ2-7; 8 bases line up with TRBD1. Germline CDR1 and CDR2: SGHAT and FQNNGV. The CDR3 length is 15 residues. With 3 bases clipped from V and 3 bases from J, the junction kept 7 bases outside the gene matches.

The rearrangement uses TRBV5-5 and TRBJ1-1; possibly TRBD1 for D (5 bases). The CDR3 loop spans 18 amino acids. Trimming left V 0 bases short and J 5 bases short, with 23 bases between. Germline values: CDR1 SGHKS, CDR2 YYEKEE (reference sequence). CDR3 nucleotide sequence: TGTGCCAGCAGCTTGGCCCTCGGCGGGGGAACAATTAGGACTGAAGCTTTCTTT. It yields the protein CASSLALGGGTIRTEAFF.

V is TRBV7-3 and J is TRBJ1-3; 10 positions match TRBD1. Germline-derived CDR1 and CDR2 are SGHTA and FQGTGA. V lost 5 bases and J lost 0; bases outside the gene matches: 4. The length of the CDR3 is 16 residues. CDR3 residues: CASSRQGALSGNTIYF. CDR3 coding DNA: TGTGCCAGCAGCAGACAGGGGGCCCTCTCTGGAAACACCATATATTTT.

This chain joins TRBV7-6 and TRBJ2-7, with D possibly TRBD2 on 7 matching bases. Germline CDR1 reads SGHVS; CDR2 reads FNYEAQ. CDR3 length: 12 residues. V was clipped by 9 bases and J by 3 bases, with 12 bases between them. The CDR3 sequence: CASRGGDYEQYF. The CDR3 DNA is TGTGCCAGTAGGGGGGGAGACTACGAGCAGTACTTC.

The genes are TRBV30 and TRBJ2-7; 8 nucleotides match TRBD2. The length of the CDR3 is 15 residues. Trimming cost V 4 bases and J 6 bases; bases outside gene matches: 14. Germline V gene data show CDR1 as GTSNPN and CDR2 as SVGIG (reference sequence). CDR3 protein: CAWISSRGGLFEQYF. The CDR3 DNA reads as TGTGCCTGGATTTCCTCCCGGGGGGGGTTGTTCGAGCAGTACTTC.

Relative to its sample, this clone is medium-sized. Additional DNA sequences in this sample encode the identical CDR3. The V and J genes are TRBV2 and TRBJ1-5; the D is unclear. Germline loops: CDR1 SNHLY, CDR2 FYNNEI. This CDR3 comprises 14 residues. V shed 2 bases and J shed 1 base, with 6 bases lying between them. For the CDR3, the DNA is TGTGCCAGCAGTGAAAGTTACAGCAATCAGCCCCAGCATTTT. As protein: CASSESYSNQPQHF.

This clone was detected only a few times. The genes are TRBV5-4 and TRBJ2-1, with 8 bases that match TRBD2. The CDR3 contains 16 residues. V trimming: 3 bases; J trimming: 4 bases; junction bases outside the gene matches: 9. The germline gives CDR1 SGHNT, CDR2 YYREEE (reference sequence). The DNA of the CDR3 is TGTGCCAGCAGCTCCCATCGTCGGGGGGGATACAATGAGCAGTTCTTC. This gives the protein CASSSHRRGGYNEQFF.

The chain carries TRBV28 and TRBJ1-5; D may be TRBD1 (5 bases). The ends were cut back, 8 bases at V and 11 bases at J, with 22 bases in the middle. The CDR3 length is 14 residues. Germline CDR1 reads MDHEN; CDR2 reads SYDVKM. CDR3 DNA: TGTGCCAGCTATGACACCCTCCAGGGATCGGCCCAGCATTTT. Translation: CASYDTLQGSAQHF.

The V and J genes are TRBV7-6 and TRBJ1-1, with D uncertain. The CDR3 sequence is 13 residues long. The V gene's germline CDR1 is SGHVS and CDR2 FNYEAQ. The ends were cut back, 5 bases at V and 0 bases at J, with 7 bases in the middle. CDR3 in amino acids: CASSGSLNTEAFF. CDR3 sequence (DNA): TGTGCCAGCAGCGGGTCGTTGAACACTGAAGCTTTCTTT.

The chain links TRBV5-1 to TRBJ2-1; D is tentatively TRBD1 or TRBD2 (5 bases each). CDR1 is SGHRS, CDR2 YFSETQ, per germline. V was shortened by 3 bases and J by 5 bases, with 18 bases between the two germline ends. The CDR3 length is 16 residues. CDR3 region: CASSSGPGPANNEQFF. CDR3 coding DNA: TGCGCCAGCAGCTCTGGACCGGGACCCGCGAACAATGAGCAGTTCTTC.

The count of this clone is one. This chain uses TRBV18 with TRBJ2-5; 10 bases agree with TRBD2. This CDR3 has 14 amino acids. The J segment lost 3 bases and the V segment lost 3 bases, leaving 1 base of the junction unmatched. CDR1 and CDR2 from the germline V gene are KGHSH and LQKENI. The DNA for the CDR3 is TGTGCCAGCTCACCCGGACTAGCGGAAGAGACCCAGTACTTC. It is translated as CASSPGLAEETQYF.

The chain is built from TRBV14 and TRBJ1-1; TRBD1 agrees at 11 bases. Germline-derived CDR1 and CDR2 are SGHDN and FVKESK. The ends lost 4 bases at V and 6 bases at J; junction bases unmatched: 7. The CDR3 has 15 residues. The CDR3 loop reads CASSRLGQGVSEAFF. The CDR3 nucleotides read TGTGCCAGCAGCCGCCTGGGACAGGGGGTTTCTGAAGCTTTCTTT.